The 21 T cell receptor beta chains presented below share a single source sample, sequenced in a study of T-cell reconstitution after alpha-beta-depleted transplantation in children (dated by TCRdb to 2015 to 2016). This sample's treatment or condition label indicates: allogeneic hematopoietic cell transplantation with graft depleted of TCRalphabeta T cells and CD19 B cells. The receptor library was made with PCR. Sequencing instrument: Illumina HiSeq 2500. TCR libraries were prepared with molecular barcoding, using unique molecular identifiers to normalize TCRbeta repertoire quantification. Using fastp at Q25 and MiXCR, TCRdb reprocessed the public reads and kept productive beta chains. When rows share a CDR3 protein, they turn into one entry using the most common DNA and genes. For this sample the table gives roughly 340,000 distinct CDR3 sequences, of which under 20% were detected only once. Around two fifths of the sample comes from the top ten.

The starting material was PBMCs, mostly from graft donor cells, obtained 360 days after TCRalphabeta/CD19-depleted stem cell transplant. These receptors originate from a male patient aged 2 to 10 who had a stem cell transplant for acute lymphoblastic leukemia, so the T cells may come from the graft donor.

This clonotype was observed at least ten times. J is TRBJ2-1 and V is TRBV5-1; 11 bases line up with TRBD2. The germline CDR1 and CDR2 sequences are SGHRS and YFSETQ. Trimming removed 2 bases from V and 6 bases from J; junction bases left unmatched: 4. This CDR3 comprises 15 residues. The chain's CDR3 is CASSFSGRASNEQFF. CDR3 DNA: TGCGCCAGCAGCTTTAGCGGGAGGGCGAGCAATGAGCAGTTCTTC.

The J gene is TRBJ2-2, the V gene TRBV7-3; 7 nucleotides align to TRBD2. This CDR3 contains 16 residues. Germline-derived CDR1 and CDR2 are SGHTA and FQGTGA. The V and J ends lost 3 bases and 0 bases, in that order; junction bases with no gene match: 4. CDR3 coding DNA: TGTGCCAGCAGCTTCGTAAGCGGGACGAACACCGGGGAGCTGTTTTTT. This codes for CASSFVSGTNTGELFF.

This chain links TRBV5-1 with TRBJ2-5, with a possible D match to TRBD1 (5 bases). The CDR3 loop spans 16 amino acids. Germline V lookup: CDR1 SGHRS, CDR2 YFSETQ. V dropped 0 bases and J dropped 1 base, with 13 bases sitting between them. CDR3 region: CASSLVWTQTQETQYF. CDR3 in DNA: TGCGCCAGCAGCTTGGTGTGGACACAGACCCAAGAGACCCAGTACTTC.

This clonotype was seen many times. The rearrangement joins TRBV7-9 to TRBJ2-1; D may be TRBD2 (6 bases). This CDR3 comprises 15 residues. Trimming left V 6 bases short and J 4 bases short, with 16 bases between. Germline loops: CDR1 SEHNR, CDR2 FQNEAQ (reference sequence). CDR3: CASSLIRDWYNEQFF. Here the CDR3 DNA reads TGTGCCAGCAGTCTTATACGGGACTGGTACAATGAGCAGTTCTTC.

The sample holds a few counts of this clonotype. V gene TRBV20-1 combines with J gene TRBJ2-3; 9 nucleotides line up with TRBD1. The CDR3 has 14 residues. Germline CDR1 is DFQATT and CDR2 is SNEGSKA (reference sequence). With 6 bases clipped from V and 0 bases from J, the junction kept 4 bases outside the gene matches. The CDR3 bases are TGCAGTGCAGACAGGGGGGGGAGCACAGATACGCAGTATTTT. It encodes CSADRGGSTDTQYF.

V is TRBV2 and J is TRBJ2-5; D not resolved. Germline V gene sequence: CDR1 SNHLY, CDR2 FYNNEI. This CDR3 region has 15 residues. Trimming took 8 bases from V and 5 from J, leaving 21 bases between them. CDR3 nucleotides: TGTGCCAGCTCTGCGTGGTTGGTACGGGTGGAGACCCAGTACTTC. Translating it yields CASSAWLVRVETQYF.

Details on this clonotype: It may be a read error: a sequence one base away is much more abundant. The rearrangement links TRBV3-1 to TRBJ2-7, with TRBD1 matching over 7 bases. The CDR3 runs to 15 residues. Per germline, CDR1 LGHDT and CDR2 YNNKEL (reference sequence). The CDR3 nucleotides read TGTGCCAGCAGCCACACAGGGGACCTCTTCTACGGGCAGTACTTC. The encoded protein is CASSHTGDLFYGQYF.

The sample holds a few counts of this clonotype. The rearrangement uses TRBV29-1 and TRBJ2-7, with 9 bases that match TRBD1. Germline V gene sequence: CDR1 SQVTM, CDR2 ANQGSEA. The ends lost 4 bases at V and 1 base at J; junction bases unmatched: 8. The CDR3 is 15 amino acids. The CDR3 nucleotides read TGCAGCGTTGGCTCACCCGGGACAGGGTCCTACGAGCAGTACTTC. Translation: CSVGSPGTGSYEQYF.

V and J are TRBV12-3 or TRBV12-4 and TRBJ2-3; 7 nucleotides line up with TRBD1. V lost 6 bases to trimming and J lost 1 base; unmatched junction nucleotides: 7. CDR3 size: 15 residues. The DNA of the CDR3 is TGTGCCAGCAGGGAACAGGGGATCCGCACAGATACGCAGTATTTT. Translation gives CASREQGIRTDTQYF.

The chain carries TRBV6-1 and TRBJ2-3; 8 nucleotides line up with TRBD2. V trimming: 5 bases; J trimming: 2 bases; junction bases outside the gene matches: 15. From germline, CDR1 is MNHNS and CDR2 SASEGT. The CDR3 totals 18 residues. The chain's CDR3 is CASSPDVMLAGFTDTQYF. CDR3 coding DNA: TGTGCCAGCAGTCCCGACGTCATGCTAGCGGGCTTCACAGATACGCAGTATTTT.

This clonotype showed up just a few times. This CDR3 is CASSTGAEKLFF. The CDR3 DNA is TGTGCCAGCAGTACCGGGGCGGAAAAACTGTTTTTT. The V call is TRBV12-3 or TRBV12-4, the J call TRBJ1-4; a weak D match, TRBD1 (5 bases). CDR3 length: 12 amino acids. The ends were cut back, 5 bases at V and 8 bases at J, with 9 bases in the middle.

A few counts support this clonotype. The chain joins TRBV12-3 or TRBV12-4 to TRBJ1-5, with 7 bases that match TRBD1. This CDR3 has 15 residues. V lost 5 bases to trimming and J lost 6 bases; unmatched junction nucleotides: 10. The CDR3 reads CASSPTTGWGQPQHF. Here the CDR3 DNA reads TGTGCCAGCAGTCCGACGACAGGGTGGGGTCAGCCCCAGCATTTT.

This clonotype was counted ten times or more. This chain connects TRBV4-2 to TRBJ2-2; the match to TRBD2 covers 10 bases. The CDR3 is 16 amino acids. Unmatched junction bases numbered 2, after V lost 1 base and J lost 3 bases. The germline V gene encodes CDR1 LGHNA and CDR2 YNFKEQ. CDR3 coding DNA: TGTGCCAGCAGCCAAGGGACTAGCGGAGACACCGGGGAGCTGTTTTTT. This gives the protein CASSQGTSGDTGELFF.

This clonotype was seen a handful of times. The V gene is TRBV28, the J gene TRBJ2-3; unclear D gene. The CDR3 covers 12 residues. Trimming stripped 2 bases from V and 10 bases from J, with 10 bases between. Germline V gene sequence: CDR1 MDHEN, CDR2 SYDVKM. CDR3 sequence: CASSLRPHPQYF. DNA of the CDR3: TGTGCCAGCAGTTTAAGGCCCCACCCGCAGTATTTT.

CDR3 nucleotide sequence: TGTGCCAGCAGCCAGGACGGTGGGGGGTACACAGATACGCAGTATTTT. It encodes CASSQDGGGYTDTQYF. The gene calls are TRBV3-1 and TRBJ2-3; possibly TRBD2 for D (6 bases). The germline gives CDR1 LGHDT, CDR2 YNNKEL (reference sequence). Trimming left V 3 bases short and J 2 bases short, with 15 bases between. The CDR3 runs to 16 residues.

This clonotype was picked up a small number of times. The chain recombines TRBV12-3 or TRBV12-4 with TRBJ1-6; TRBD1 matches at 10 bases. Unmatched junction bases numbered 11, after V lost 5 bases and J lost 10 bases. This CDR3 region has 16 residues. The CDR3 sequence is CASSPRTGGPYSPLHF. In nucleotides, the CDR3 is TGTGCCAGCAGTCCTCGGACAGGGGGTCCTTACTCACCCCTCCACTTT.

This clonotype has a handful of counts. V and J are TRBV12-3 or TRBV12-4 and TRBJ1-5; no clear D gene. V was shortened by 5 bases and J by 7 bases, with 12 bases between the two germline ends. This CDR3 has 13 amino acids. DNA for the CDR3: TGTGCCAGCAGTACTAGGCGGGGACAGCCCCAGCATTTT. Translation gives CASSTRRGQPQHF.

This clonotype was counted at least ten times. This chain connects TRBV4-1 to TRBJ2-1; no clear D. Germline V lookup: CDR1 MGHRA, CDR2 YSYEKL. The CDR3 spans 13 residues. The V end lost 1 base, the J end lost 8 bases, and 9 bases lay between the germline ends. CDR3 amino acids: CASSQARIDEQFF. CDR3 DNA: TGCGCCAGCAGCCAAGCTCGTATTGATGAGCAGTTCTTC.

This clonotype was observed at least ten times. The CDR3 sequence: CASSNLKAPGYNEQFF. CDR3 sequence (DNA): TGTGCCAGCAGCAATCTTAAGGCCCCGGGCTACAATGAGCAGTTCTTC. The chain couples TRBV21-1 to TRBJ2-1; TRBD1 is taken as the D call from the table, unchecked against the DNA. TRBV21-1 is annotated as a pseudogene. CDR3 length: 16 residues.

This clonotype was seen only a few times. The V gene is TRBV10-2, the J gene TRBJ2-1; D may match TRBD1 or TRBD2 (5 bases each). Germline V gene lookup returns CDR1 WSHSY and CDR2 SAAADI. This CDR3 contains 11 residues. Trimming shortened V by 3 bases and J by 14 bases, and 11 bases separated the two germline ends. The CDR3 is CASSDGGLEFF. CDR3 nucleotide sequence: TGCGCCAGCAGTGATGGGGGTTTGGAGTTCTTC.

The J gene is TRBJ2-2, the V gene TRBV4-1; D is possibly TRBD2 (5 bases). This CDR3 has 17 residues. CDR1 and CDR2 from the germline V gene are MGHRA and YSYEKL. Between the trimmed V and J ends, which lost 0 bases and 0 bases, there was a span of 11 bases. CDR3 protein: CASSQESLAANTGELFF. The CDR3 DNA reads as TGCGCCAGCAGCCAAGAAAGTCTAGCTGCGAACACCGGGGAGCTGTTTTTT.